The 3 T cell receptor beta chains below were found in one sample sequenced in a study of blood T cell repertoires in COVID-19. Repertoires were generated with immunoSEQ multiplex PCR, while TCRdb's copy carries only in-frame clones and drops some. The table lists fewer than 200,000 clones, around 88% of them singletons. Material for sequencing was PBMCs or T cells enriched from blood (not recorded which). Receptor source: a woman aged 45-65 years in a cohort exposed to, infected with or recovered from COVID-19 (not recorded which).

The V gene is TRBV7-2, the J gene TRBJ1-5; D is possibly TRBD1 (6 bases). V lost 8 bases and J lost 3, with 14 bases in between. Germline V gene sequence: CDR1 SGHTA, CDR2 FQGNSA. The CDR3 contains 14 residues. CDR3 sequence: CASLAGVSNQPQHF. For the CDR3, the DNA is TGTGCCAGCCTGGCAGGGGTGTCCAATCAGCCCCAGCATTTT.

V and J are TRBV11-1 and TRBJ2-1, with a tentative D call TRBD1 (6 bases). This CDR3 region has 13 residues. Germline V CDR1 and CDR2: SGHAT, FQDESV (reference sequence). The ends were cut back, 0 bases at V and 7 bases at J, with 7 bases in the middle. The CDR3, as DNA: TGTGCCAGCAGCTTAGCGGGGGCAAATGAGCAGTTCTTC. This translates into CASSLAGANEQFF.

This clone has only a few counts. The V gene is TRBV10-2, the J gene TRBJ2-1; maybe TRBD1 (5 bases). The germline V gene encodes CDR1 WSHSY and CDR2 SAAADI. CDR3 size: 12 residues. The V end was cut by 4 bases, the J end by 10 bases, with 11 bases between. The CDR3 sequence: CASSAGPIEQFF. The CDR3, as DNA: TGCGCCAGCAGTGCAGGGCCCATCGAGCAGTTCTTC.